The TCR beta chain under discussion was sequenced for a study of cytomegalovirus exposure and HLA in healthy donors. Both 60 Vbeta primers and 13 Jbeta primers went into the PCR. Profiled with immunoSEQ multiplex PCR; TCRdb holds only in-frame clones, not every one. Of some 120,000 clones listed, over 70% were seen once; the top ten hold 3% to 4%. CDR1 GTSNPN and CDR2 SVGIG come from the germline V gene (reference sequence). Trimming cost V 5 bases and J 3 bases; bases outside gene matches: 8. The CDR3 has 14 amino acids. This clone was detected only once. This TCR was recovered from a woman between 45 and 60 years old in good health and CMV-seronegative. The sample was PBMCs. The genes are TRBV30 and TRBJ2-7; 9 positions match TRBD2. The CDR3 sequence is CAWRLAGSNYEQYF. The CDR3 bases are TGTGCCTGGCGGCTAGCGGGATCAAACTACGAGCAGTACTTC.